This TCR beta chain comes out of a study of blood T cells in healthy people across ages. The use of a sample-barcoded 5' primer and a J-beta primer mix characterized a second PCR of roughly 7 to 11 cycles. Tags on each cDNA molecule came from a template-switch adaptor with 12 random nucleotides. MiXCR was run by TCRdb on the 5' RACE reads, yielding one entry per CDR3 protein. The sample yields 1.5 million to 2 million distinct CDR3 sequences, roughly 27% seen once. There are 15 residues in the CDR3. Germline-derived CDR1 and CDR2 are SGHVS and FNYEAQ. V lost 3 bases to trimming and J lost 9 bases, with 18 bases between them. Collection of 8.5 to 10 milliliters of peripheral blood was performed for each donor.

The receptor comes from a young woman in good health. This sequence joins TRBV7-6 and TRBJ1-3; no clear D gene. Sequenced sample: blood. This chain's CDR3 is CASSLLQSGGGTIYF. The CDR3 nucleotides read TGTGCCAGCAGCTTGTTGCAGTCCGGCGGCGGCACCATATATTTT.